This passage covers 26 T cell receptor beta chains from one sample sequenced in a study of cytomegalovirus exposure and HLA in healthy donors. 13 Jbeta primers and 60 Vbeta primers were used for the PCR. TCRdb keeps only in-frame clones here, not all; method: immunoSEQ multiplex PCR. The profile shows roughly 120,000 clones, about 8.6% of them singletons. Sequencing was done on a sample of PBMCs. The source of these receptors is a woman between 40 and 55 years old in good health and CMV-seropositive.

This clone was recorded a few times. V is TRBV7-2 and J is TRBJ1-1; D unresolved. The V gene's germline CDR1 is SGHTA and CDR2 FQGNSA. The length of the CDR3 is 13 residues. V was clipped by 3 bases and J by 3 bases, with 8 bases between them. In DNA form, the CDR3 reads TGTGCCAGCAGCTTGAGAGCGGACACTGAAGCTTTCTTT. Encoded protein: CASSLRADTEAFF.

This clone turned up a few times. The J gene is TRBJ1-5, the V gene TRBV5-8; D perhaps matches TRBD1 (6 bases). Trimming cost V 0 bases and J 3 bases, with 10 bases left between them. There are 15 residues in the CDR3. Germline V gene lookup returns CDR1 SGHTS and CDR2 YDEGEE. CDR3 in amino acids: CASSLDRQVNQPQHF. The CDR3 DNA reads as TGTGCCAGCAGCTTGGATCGACAGGTCAATCAGCCCCAGCATTTT.

This clone showed up just a few times. The CDR3 reads CAWSVGQAGNTIYF. The DNA for the CDR3 is TGTGCCTGGAGTGTCGGACAGGCGGGAAACACCATATATTTT. The chain couples TRBV30 to TRBJ1-3; 7 nucleotides agree with TRBD1. Germline lookup yields CDR1 GTSNPN and CDR2 SVGIG (reference sequence). The CDR3 runs to 14 residues. After removal of 0 bases from V and 4 bases from J, the junction contained 3 bases not matched to a gene.

The chain carries TRBV12-5 and TRBJ2-2; maybe TRBD1 (6 bases). Germline V gene data show CDR1 as LGHNT and CDR2 as FRNRAP. Trimming shortened V by 5 bases and J by 2 bases, and 12 bases separated the two germline ends. The CDR3 contains 15 residues. The CDR3 region is CASGAGTPNTGELFF. DNA of the CDR3: TGTGCTAGTGGTGCCGGGACACCTAACACCGGGGAGCTGTTTTTT.

This clone has a handful of counts. J is TRBJ2-3 and V is TRBV11-3, with 12 nucleotides matching TRBD2. This CDR3 spans 15 amino acids. Germline V lookup: CDR1 SGHNT, CDR2 YENEEA. With 6 bases clipped from V and 4 bases from J, the junction kept 5 bases outside the gene matches. This CDR3 is CASSPSGGAADTQYF. In DNA form, the CDR3 reads TGTGCCAGCAGTCCTAGCGGGGGGGCAGCAGATACGCAGTATTTT.

This clone has a handful of counts. The V call is TRBV6-1, the J call TRBJ2-1, with a tentative D call TRBD1 (6 bases). Germline V gene lookup returns CDR1 MNHNS and CDR2 SASEGT. The V end lost 4 bases, the J end lost 5 bases, and 18 bases lay between the germline ends. This CDR3 spans 16 amino acids. CDR3 region: CASSVSGTPFDNEQFF. The DNA for the CDR3 is TGTGCCAGCAGTGTCTCCGGGACACCGTTTGACAATGAGCAGTTCTTC.

This clone was found a few times. The chain has TRBV30 and TRBJ1-1, with a tentative D call TRBD1 (5 bases). The CDR3 is 13 residues long. Trimming left V 1 base short and J 6 bases short, with 12 bases between. From germline, CDR1 is GTSNPN and CDR2 SVGIG (reference sequence). CDR3 residues: CAWSGEGLSEAFF. The DNA for the CDR3 is TGTGCCTGGAGTGGGGAGGGACTGTCTGAAGCTTTCTTT.

This clone was detected only a few times. V usage is TRBV2 and J usage is TRBJ2-2; TRBD1 matches 7 bases. With 9 bases clipped from V and 1 base from J, the junction kept 5 bases outside the gene matches. Germline V CDR1 and CDR2: SNHLY, FYNNEI. CDR3 size: 14 residues. The chain's CDR3 is CASRQGLNTGELFF. The CDR3 nucleotides read TGTGCCAGTCGACAGGGTCTGAACACCGGGGAGCTGTTTTTT.

The rearrangement links TRBV30 to TRBJ1-6; 7 positions match TRBD1. The CDR3 is made up of 13 amino acids. V was clipped by 2 bases and J by 9 bases; unmatched bases: 4. Per germline, CDR1 GTSNPN and CDR2 SVGIG (reference sequence). CDR3 nucleotide sequence: TGTGCCTGGAGTTCAGACAGGGTTTCACCCCTCCACTTT. Its translation is CAWSSDRVSPLHF.

The rearrangement joins TRBV7-7 to TRBJ2-1; 13 positions agree with TRBD2. Unmatched junction bases numbered 13, after V lost 4 bases and J lost 7 bases. The CDR3 has 18 amino acids. Germline V CDR1 and CDR2: SSHAT, FNYEAQ (reference sequence). CDR3 nucleotide sequence: TGTGCCAGCAGCTCCAACCCTGGGACTAGCGGGGTGAGGAATGAGCAGTTCTTC. Encoded protein: CASSSNPGTSGVRNEQFF.

The rearrangement links TRBV25-1 to TRBJ1-2; a possible D gene is TRBD1 (6 bases). The germline V gene encodes CDR1 MGHDK and CDR2 SYGVNS. The ends were cut back, 3 bases at V and 4 bases at J, with 18 bases in the middle. The CDR3 has 16 amino acids. The chain's CDR3 is CASSDLGTRMGYGYTF. The DNA of the CDR3 is TGTGCCAGCAGTGACCTCGGGACAAGAATGGGCTATGGCTACACCTTC.

The V gene is TRBV5-1, the J gene TRBJ1-5; 9 nucleotides line up with TRBD1. The CDR3 has 14 amino acids. CDR1 is SGHRS and CDR2 is YFSETQ in the germline V gene. The trim removed 4 bases at V and 4 bases at J, leaving 3 bases unmatched. The CDR3 reads CASSVGTGNQPQHF. CDR3 DNA: TGCGCCAGCAGCGTCGGGACAGGGAATCAGCCCCAGCATTTT.

The sample holds a few counts of this clone. J is TRBJ2-1 and V is TRBV7-9, with a possible D match to TRBD2 (5 bases). V was cut by 5 bases and J by 7 bases, with 12 bases left in between. Looked up from germline, CDR1 is SEHNR and CDR2 is FQNEAQ (reference sequence). The CDR3 spans 13 residues. DNA for the CDR3: TGTGCCAGCAGCCCTCCCGGGGTAAATGAGCAGTTCTTC. This encodes CASSPPGVNEQFF.

CDR3 residues: CASSLAMRAQAFF. The CDR3 DNA is TGTGCCAGCAGCTTAGCTATGAGGGCCCAAGCTTTCTTT. This sequence joins TRBV7-2 and TRBJ1-1; no clear D gene. Trimming cost V 0 bases and J 9 bases, with 11 bases left between them. The CDR3 runs to 13 residues. Germline V lookup: CDR1 SGHTA, CDR2 FQGNSA.

The chain recombines TRBV5-1 with TRBJ2-7; 9 nucleotides line up with TRBD1. CDR1 SGHRS and CDR2 YFSETQ come from the germline V gene. The CDR3 is 17 residues long. V lost 2 bases to trimming and J lost 3 bases; unmatched junction nucleotides: 12. DNA of the CDR3: TGCGCCAGCAGCTTAGGGAACTCGGGACAGGGAGGCTACGAGCAGTACTTC. This translates into CASSLGNSGQGGYEQYF. The whole variable domain, filled in from reference TRBV5-1 and TRBJ2-7, reads KAGVTQTPRYLIKTRGQQVTLSCSPISGHRSVSWYQQTPGQGLQFLFEYFSETQRNKGNFPGRFSGRQFSNSRSEMNVSTLELGDSALYLCASSLGNSGQGGYEQYFGPGTRLTVT.

The V and J genes are TRBV7-9 and TRBJ1-1; D perhaps matches TRBD1 (6 bases). This CDR3 is 17 amino acids long. Germline CDR1 reads SEHNR; CDR2 reads FQNEAQ (reference sequence). Trimming removed 5 bases from V and 1 base from J, with 20 bases in between. CDR3 region: CASSAYGGRSGNTEAFF. CDR3 nucleotides: TGTGCCAGCAGCGCCTACGGGGGGCGGTCTGGGAACACTGAAGCTTTCTTT.

This clone was found a few times. This chain uses TRBV19 with TRBJ1-1; perhaps TRBD1 as D (6 bases). Germline assignment: CDR1 LNHDA and CDR2 SQIVND (reference sequence). This CDR3 is built from 16 residues. V lost 4 bases, J lost 5 bases, and 20 bases lay in between. CDR3 amino acids: CASSNRPGQGSTEAFF. CDR3 in DNA: TGTGCCAGTAGTAATAGGCCAGGGCAGGGGTCGACTGAAGCTTTCTTT.

J is TRBJ1-2 and V is TRBV5-1; D is perhaps TRBD1 (6 bases). The V end was cut by 4 bases, the J end by 2 bases, with 9 bases between. This CDR3 has 13 amino acids. Looked up from germline, CDR1 is SGHRS and CDR2 is YFSETQ. The CDR3 is CASSPGTNYGYTF. CDR3 coding DNA: TGCGCCAGCAGCCCGGGGACAAACTATGGCTACACCTTC.

This clone has only a few counts. The chain is built from TRBV19 and TRBJ1-1; D is undetermined. With 3 bases removed from V and 4 bases from J, the gap between germline ends came to 12 bases. CDR1 is LNHDA, CDR2 SQIVND, per germline (reference sequence). CDR3 length: 14 residues. This chain's CDR3 is CASSIRGSATEAFF. The CDR3 nucleotides read TGTGCCAGTAGTATTCGAGGATCAGCCACTGAAGCTTTCTTT.

This clone was detected only a few times. The chain carries TRBV10-2 and TRBJ1-2; TRBD1 aligns across 7 bases. This CDR3 has 14 residues. Germline assignment: CDR1 WSHSY and CDR2 SAAADI. V gave up 8 bases and J gave up 7 bases; unmatched junction bases: 13. The CDR3: CASSQGENRGGYTF. In DNA form, the CDR3 reads TGCGCCAGCTCCCAGGGGGAGAACCGTGGTGGCTACACCTTC.

The table lists this clone with a few counts. The genes are TRBV10-3 and TRBJ2-3; 11 bases map to TRBD2. V lost 11 bases and J lost 4; bases outside the gene matches: 5. This CDR3 contains 13 residues. Germline V gives CDR1 ENHRY, CDR2 SYGVKD. Written as DNA, the CDR3 is TGTGCCGTTGTAGCGGGGGGGGCAGATACGCAGTATTTT. The encoded protein is CAVVAGGADTQYF.

This clone was counted only a few times. CDR3 sequence (DNA): TGTGCCAGCAAGGGGGGGCTCTCCTACAATGAGCAGTTCTTC. Translating it yields CASKGGLSYNEQFF. The gene calls are TRBV6-1 and TRBJ2-1, with D possibly matching TRBD2 (7 bases). The CDR3 loop spans 14 amino acids. Germline CDR1 reads MNHNS; CDR2 reads SASEGT. Trimming removed 7 bases from V and 0 bases from J, with 10 bases in between.

The genes are TRBV6-1 and TRBJ2-5, with TRBD1 as a possible D gene (6 bases). The germline gives CDR1 MNHNS, CDR2 SASEGT. This CDR3 contains 17 residues. V gave up 4 bases and J gave up 7 bases, with 25 bases separating them. The CDR3: CASSAPRTDRSRGTQYF. DNA of the CDR3: TGTGCCAGCAGTGCGCCTCGGACGGACAGATCAAGAGGGACCCAGTACTTC.

In this sample, this clone turned up a few times. The chain employs TRBV7-9 and TRBJ1-6; TRBD1 might be the D (6 bases). Looked up from germline, CDR1 is SEHNR and CDR2 is FQNEAQ (reference sequence). The CDR3 covers 12 residues. V was shortened by 3 bases and J by 13 bases, with 10 bases between the two germline ends. CDR3 DNA sequence: TGTGCCAGCAGCTTCGGGCAGGGGCCCCTCCACTTT. Protein sequence: CASSFGQGPLHF.

The chain carries TRBV9 and TRBJ2-5; perhaps TRBD1 as D (5 bases). The CDR3 spans 15 residues. V was pared by 4 bases and J by 5 bases, with 18 bases between. Germline lookup yields CDR1 SGDLS and CDR2 YYNGEE. The CDR3 sequence is CASSPTGRAWETQYF. The CDR3, as DNA: TGTGCCAGCAGCCCCACGGGCAGGGCATGGGAGACCCAGTACTTC.

This clone was detected only a few times. V and J are TRBV30 and TRBJ1-3; D remains unclear. Germline V CDR1 and CDR2: GTSNPN, SVGIG (reference sequence). The length of the CDR3 is 15 residues. V lost 0 bases and J lost 0, with 9 bases in between. CDR3 amino acids: CAWSVGLNSGNTIYF. CDR3 bases: TGTGCCTGGAGTGTCGGACTCAACTCTGGAAACACCATATATTTT.